The T cell receptor (beta chain) described here comes from a study of monozygotic twins with inflammatory bowel disease. Each sample had eight separate cDNA synthesis reactions. TCRdb re-called the 5' RACE reads and catalogs CDR3 proteins one per entry, DNA excluded. The sample totals around 97,000 distinct CDR3 sequences. CDR3 length: 15 amino acids. CDR1 is SEHNR, CDR2 FQNEAQ, per germline (reference sequence). This receptor was taken from a human donor with ulcerative colitis or Crohn's disease, or a healthy co-twin of an affected twin (not recorded which). Material: blood. This chain joins TRBV7-9 and TRBJ2-7. CDR3 protein: CASSAAIVAHYEQYF.